The clone carrying this TCR beta chain appeared a single time. Its target is unknown. The entry originates in a study of OX40 agonist ivuxolimab in advanced cancers. Whole-study findings and limits: Near-lowest levels of clonal expansion characterized partial responders at 0.1-3.0 mg/kg.

V was trimmed by 5 bases and J by 4 bases, leaving 17 bases between them. From germline, CDR1 is SGHTA and CDR2 FQGNSA. The length of the CDR3 is 15 residues. Profiling relied on immunoSEQ multiplex PCR, and the TCRdb table lists in-frame clones only, not all of them. The data show under 60,000 clones, 82% seen once. The chain is built from TRBV7-2 and TRBJ1-1; D unresolved. The sequences come from CD4+ or CD8+ T cells sorted from blood, collected in a trial of the OX40 agonist ivuxolimab. The source of this sequence is an adult with an advanced solid tumor such as melanoma, head and neck, liver or kidney cancer. CDR3 in amino acids: CASSPSSIRSTEAFF. The DNA for the CDR3 is TGTGCCAGCAGCCCTTCGAGCATCCGGAGCACTGAAGCTTTCTTT.